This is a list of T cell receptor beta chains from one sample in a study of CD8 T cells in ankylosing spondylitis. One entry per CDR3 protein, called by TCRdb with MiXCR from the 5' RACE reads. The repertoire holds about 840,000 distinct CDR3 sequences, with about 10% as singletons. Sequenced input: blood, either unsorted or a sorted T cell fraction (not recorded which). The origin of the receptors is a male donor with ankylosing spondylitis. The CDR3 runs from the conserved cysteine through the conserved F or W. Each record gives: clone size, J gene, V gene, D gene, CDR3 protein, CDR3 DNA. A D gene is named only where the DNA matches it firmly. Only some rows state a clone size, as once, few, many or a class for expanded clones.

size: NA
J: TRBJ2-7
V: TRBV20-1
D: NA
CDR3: CSARSGRRDEQYF
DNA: TGCAGTGCTAGATCCGGTAGGAGGGACGAGCAGTACTTC

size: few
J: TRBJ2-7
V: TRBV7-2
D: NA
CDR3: CASSLARGQPYEQYF
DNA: TGTGCCAGCAGCTTAGCGCGGGGGCAGCCCTACGAGCAGTACTTC

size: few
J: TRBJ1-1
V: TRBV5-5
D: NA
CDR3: CASSPSVGTEAFF
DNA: TGTGCCAGCAGCCCATCCGTGGGCACTGAAGCTTTCTTT

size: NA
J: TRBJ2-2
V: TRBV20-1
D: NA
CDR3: CSAVRTANTGELFF
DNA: TGCAGTGCTGTTCGGACAGCGAACACCGGGGAGCTGTTTTTT

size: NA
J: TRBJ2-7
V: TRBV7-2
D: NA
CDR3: CASSLIGQNLAEQYF
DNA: TGTGCCAGCAGCTTAATCGGACAGAACCTCGCCGAGCAGTACTTC

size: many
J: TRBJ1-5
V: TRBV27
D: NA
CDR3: CASSLKDQPQHF
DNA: TGTGCCAGCAGTTTAAAGGATCAGCCCCAGCATTTT

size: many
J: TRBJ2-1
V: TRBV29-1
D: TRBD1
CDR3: CSDRGTGGIGGQQFF
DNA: TGCAGCGACCGTGGGACAGGGGGTATTGGGGGACAGCAGTTCTTC

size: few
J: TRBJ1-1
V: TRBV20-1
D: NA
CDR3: CSASGALVTEAFF
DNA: TGCAGTGCTAGCGGGGCGCTGGTCACTGAAGCTTTCTTT

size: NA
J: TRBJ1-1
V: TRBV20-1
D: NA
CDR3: CSARGEIGEAFF
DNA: TGCAGTGCTAGGGGGGAGATAGGTGAAGCTTTCTTT

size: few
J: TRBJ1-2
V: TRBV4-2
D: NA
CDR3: CASSRDSLDGYTF
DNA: TGTGCCAGCAGCCGAGACAGTCTGGATGGCTACACCTTC

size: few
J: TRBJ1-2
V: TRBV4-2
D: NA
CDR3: CASSQDLTITNGYTF
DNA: TGTGCCAGCAGCCAAGACTTGACAATTACAAATGGCTACACCTTC

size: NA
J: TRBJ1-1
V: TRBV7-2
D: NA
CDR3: CASTLQGPGNTEAFF
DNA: TGTGCCAGCACCCTGCAGGGGCCGGGGAACACTGAAGCTTTCTTT

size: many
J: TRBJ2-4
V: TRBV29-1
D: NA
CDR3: CSVLAAKNIQYF
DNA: TGCAGCGTCCTCGCCGCTAAAAACATTCAGTACTTC

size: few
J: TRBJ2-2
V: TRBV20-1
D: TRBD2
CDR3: CSAPSGGGSWVTGELFF
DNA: TGCAGTGCTCCCTCCGGGGGGGGCTCGTGGGTCACCGGGGAGCTGTTTTTT

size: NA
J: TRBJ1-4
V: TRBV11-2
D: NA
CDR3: CASSSRWRTNEKLFF
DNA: TGTGCCAGCAGCTCGCGGTGGAGAACCAATGAAAAACTGTTTTTT

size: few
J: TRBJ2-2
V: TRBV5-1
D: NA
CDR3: CASSQGVTGELFF
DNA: TGCGCCAGCAGCCAAGGGGTCACCGGGGAGCTGTTTTTT

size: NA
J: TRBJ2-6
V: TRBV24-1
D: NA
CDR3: CATAFGSVSGANVLTF
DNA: TGTGCCACTGCCTTCGGGTCCGTCTCTGGGGCCAACGTCCTGACTTTC

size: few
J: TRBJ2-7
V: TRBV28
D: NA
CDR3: CASRSGAAHYEQYF
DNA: TGTGCCAGCAGAAGTGGGGCAGCACACTACGAGCAGTACTTC

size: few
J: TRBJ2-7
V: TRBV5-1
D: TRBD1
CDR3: CASSGTGLSYEQYF
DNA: TGCGCCTCATCCGGGACAGGGCTCTCCTACGAGCAGTACTTC

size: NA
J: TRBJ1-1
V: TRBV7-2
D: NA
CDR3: CASSLLGFDTEAFF
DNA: TGTGCCAGCAGCTTACTTGGGTTTGACACTGAAGCTTTCTTT

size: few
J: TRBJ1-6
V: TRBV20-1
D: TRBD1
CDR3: CSAFDTGGGSPLHF
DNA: TGCAGTGCTTTTGATACAGGGGGCGGTTCACCCCTCCACTTT

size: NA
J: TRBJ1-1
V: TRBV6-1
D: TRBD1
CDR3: CASSRPRGQNTEAFF
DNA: TGTGCCAGCAGCAGACCGAGGGGGCAGAACACTGAAGCTTTCTTT

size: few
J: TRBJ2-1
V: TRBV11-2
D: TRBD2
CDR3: CASSPTSGSSNEQFF
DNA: TGTGCCAGCAGCCCGACTAGCGGGAGTTCGAATGAGCAGTTCTTC

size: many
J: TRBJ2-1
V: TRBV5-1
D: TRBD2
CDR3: CASSLDATSPNEQFF
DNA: TGCGCCAGCAGCTTGGATGCGACTAGCCCCAATGAGCAGTTCTTC

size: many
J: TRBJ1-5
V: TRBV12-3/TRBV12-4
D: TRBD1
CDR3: CASSSRQGDFQPQHF
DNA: TGTGCCAGCAGTTCCCGACAGGGGGATTTTCAGCCCCAGCATTTT

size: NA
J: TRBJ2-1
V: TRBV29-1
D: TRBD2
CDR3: CSVKGLAGANEQFF
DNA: TGCAGCGTTAAGGGACTAGCGGGAGCTAATGAGCAGTTCTTC

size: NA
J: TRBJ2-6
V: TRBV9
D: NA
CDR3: CASSVALGTTYSGANVLTF
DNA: TGTGCCAGCAGCGTAGCCCTCGGGACGACTTACTCTGGGGCCAACGTCCTGACTTTC

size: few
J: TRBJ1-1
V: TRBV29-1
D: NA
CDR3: CSVEPYTEAFF
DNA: TGCAGCGTTGAGCCTTACACTGAAGCTTTCTTT

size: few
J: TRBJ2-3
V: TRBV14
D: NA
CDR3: CASSLRRQPSTDTQYF
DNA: TGTGCCAGCAGCCTCCGTCGGCAGCCAAGCACAGATACGCAGTATTTT

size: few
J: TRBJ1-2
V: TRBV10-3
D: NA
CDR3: CAIRAVGEPKTYGYTF
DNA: TGTGCCATCAGAGCTGTTGGGGAACCGAAGACCTATGGCTACACCTTC

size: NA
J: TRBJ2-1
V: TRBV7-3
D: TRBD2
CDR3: CASSRTSGGQGNEQFF
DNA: TGTGCCAGCAGCCGGACTAGCGGGGGCCAGGGGAATGAGCAGTTCTTC

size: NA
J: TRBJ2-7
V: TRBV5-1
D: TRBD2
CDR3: CASSWGTSGVYEQYF
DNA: TGCGCCAGCAGCTGGGGGACTAGCGGGGTCTACGAGCAGTACTTC

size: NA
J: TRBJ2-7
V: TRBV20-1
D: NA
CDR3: CVSSRGYEQYF
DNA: TGCGTCTCTTCCAGGGGCTACGAGCAGTACTTC

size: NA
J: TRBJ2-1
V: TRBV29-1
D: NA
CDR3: CSVGGRREEYNEQFF
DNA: TGCAGCGTTGGGGGGCGCCGGGAAGAATACAATGAGCAGTTCTTC

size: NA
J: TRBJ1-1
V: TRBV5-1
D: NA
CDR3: CASSLGADREAFF
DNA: TGCGCCAGCAGCTTGGGCGCGGACCGTGAAGCTTTCTTT

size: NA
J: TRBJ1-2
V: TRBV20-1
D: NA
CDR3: CSARDLESPDYGYTF
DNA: TGCAGTGCTAGAGATTTGGAGAGCCCAGACTATGGCTACACCTTC

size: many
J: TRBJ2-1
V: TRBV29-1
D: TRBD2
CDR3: CSALSGVGSYNEQFF
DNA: TGCAGCGCGCTTAGCGGGGTCGGCTCCTACAATGAGCAGTTCTTC

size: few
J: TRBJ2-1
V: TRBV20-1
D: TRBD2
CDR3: CSAPPSGRIHNEQFF
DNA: TGCAGTGCTCCTCCAAGCGGGAGGATCCACAATGAGCAGTTCTTC

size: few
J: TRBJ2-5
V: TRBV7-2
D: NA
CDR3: CASSSPGEGTQYF
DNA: TGTGCCAGCAGCTCCCCGGGGGAAGGGACCCAGTACTTC

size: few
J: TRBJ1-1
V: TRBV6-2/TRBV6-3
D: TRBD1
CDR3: CASSSTWTGAEPEAFF
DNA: TGTGCCAGCAGTTCAACCTGGACAGGGGCGGAACCTGAAGCTTTCTTT

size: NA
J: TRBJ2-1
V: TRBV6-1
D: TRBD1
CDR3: CASSHSGGEQFF
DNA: TGTGCCAGCAGTCACTCAGGGGGTGAGCAGTTCTTC

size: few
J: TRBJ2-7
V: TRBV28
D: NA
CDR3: CATSQDSPTYEQYF
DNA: TGTGCCACCTCACAGGACAGCCCGACCTACGAGCAGTACTTC

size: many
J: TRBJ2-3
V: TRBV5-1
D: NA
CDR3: CASSLVTSKDTQYF
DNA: TGCGCCAGCAGCTTGGTGACTAGTAAAGATACGCAGTATTTT

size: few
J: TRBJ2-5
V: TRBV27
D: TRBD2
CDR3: CASSLRGFQTQYF
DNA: TGTGCCAGCAGTTTGCGGGGGTTCCAGACCCAGTACTTC

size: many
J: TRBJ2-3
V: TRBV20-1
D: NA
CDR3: CSASRGADTDTQYF
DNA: TGCAGTGCCTCTCGGGGAGCCGACACAGATACGCAGTATTTT

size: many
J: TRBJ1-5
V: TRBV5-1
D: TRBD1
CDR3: CASSPGGSNQPQHF
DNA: TGTGCCAGCAGCCCAGGGGGTAGCAATCAGCCCCAGCATTTT